This T cell receptor beta chain was profiled in a study of T cell repertoires in cytomegalovirus infection. Across the whole study: Both a matching HLA type and CMV infection were indicated by public TCR beta signatures. Study results and caveats: CMV-specific TCR beta clonotypes restricted by HLA-C dominated the ex vivo response.

TCRdb fed the reads into MiXCR, producing one record per CDR3 protein. The sample has about 890,000 distinct CDR3 sequences, approximately 31% seen once. This CDR3 comprises 14 residues. Trimming cost V 1 base and J 8 bases, with 15 bases left between them. CDR1 SGHDT and CDR2 YYEEEE come from the germline V gene. A word on this clonotype: Its matching antigen is unknown.

The origin of this receptor is a human donor in good health (CMV status not recorded). Some clones in this sample may be carry-over from other donors' samples. V gene TRBV5-6 combines with J gene TRBJ1-2; D may be TRBD1 (5 bases). The source was cultured CD8+ T cells from PBMCs, collected from culture after CMV antigen stimulation. The CDR3, as DNA: TGTGCCAGCAGCTTGCTGAGAAGTAGACAGGGCTACACCTTC. It codes for CASSLLRSRQGYTF.